Detailed here is one T cell receptor (beta chain). Its specificity is unknown. This entry is derived from a study of identical twins. After template switching added a universal primer site, the resulting cDNA carried unique molecular identifiers. Via MiXCR, TCRdb re-called the 5' RACE reads, giving one row per CDR3 protein. The top ten hold about 1.5% of the sample, which has approximately 630,000 distinct CDR3 sequences, 7.1% seen once. V gave up 10 bases and J gave up 3 bases; unmatched junction bases: 6. Germline V CDR1 and CDR2: LNHDA, SQIVND (reference sequence). The CDR3 extends over 14 amino acids. Points from the study as a whole: Beta out-of-frame twin sharing showed a weaker excess.

This sample also belongs to another study, concerning yellow fever vaccine responses in identical twins.

The sequenced sample consisted of PBMCs. This chain joins TRBV19 and TRBJ2-2; 9 bases match TRBD1. The origin of this receptor is a woman in her late teens or twenties in good health. The CDR3, as DNA: TGTGCCACCAAGGGGGACAGGGACACCGGGGAGCTGTTTTTT. It encodes CATKGDRDTGELFF.